This T cell receptor beta chain was observed in a study of T-cell memory formation after mild COVID-19. Whole-study results and caveats: Mainly CM and EM harbored the contracting CD4+ clones; mainly EMRA harbored the CD8+ ones.

TCRdb ran MiXCR on the 5' RACE reads and lists one entry per CDR3 protein. The sample lists hundreds of thousands of distinct CDR3 sequences; roughly 20% were seen once. As concerns this clonotype: Its antigen is still unknown.

The sequence derives from an adult woman who had mild COVID-19 (a few samples of this study predate the infection). Cell type and time point are not known. Sequencing was carried out using PBMCs or a T cell subset sorted from them (not recorded which).

DNA for the CDR3: TGCAGTGCTAACCAAGAGACCCAGTACTTC. Residues: CSANQETQYF. V and J are TRBV20-1 and TRBJ2-5; D unclear. Trimming shortened V by 4 bases and J by 0 bases, and 0 bases separated the two germline ends. CDR3 length: 10 amino acids. Germline V gene sequence: CDR1 DFQATT, CDR2 SNEGSKA (reference sequence).